This T cell receptor beta chain came from a study of cytomegalovirus exposure and HLA in healthy donors. Primers for the PCR totalled 60 Vbeta and 13 Jbeta. TCRdb's table, derived via immunoSEQ multiplex PCR, lists solely in-frame clones and lacks some. The sample carries about 120,000 clones, 72% recorded once. The specimen sequenced was PBMCs. The sequence derives from a man between 25 and 39 years old in good health and CMV-seronegative.

In DNA form, the CDR3 reads TGTGCCACCCAGAGGGGGCTGGGGAATTCACCCCTCCACTTT. This gives the protein CATQRGLGNSPLHF. The rearrangement joins TRBV6-5 to TRBJ1-6; 7 bases map to TRBD1. Germline V CDR1 and CDR2: MNHEY, SVGAGI. Trimming at V came to 10 bases and at J to 7 bases, leaving 10 bases not matched to a gene. The CDR3 is made up of 14 amino acids.